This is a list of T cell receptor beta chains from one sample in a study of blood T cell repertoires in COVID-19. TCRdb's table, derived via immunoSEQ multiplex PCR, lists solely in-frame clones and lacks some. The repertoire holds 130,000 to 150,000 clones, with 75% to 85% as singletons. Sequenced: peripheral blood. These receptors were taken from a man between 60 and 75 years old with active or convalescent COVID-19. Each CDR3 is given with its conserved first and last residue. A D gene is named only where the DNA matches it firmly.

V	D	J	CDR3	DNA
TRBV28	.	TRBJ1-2	CASSRGRTGYTF	TGTGCCAGCAGCAGGGGCAGGACCGGCTACACCTTC
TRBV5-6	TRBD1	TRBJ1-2	CASSLRQGSYGYTF	TGTGCCAGCAGCTTGAGACAGGGCAGCTATGGCTACACCTTC
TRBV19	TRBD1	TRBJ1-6	CASTLQGPRSSPLHF	TGTGCCAGTACCCTACAGGGGCCGAGAAGTTCACCCCTCCACTTT
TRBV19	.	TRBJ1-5	CASSIKRVQPQHF	TGTGCCAGTAGTATAAAGAGGGTTCAGCCCCAGCATTTT
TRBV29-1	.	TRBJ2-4	CSVLPGPEGIQYF	TGCAGCGTCCTCCCCGGGCCTGAGGGCATTCAGTACTTC
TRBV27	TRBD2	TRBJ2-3	CASSQLAGGLDTQYF	TGTGCCAGCAGTCAACTAGCGGGAGGGCTAGATACGCAGTATTTT
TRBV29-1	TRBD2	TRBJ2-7	CSSVRGDSYEQYF	TGCAGCTCTGTCCGGGGGGACTCCTACGAGCAGTACTTC
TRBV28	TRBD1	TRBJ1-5	CASRRQGANQPQHF	TGTGCCAGCAGGCGACAGGGGGCAAATCAGCCCCAGCATTTT
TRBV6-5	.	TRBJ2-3	CASTLSQEDTQYF	TGTGCCAGCACCCTTAGCCAAGAGGATACGCAGTATTTT
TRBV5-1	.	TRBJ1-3	CASSLGGQISGNTIYF	TGCGCCAGCAGCTTGGGTGGACAGATCTCTGGAAACACCATATATTTT